This T cell receptor (beta chain) was sequenced in a study of CD8+ T cells in alopecia areata. Study context: Treated patients were dosed with oral tofacitinib, taking 5 to 10 mg twice daily.

As concerns this clone: Its antigen is as yet unknown.

RNA extraction was followed by reverse transcription into cDNA, which acted as the sequencing template. The data were produced by immunoSEQ multiplex PCR, yet TCRdb's version contains in-frame clones alone and is incomplete. Of 79,000 or so clones in the sample, approximately 66% are singletons; the top ten hold 23%. Study-level results: In scalp and blood, many expanded lesional clones persisted during tofacitinib. More clonal than normal scalp was lesional scalp, particularly alopecia totalis/universalis.

The CDR3 totals 15 residues. V was pared by 7 bases and J by 5 bases, with 12 bases of the junction left unmatched. Germline values: CDR1 PRHDT, CDR2 FYEKMQ (reference sequence). Indicated treatment: oral pan-JAK inhibitor, 5-10 mg twice daily. The clonotype comes from a human donor with alopecia areata. The chain is built from TRBV13 and TRBJ2-7; 9 bases fit TRBD1. The sample in question was CD8+ T cells sorted from blood, obtained at week 24, from a patient treated with tofacitinib. The CDR3 bases are TGTGCCAGCAACGAAAGGGGGACAGGGCAAGACGAGCAGTACTTC. Protein product: CASNERGTGQDEQYF.